This note documents a single T cell receptor (beta chain) sequence. No antigen is known for it. The source of the sample is a study of shared clonotypes between healthy human individuals. Study-level information: Donors were two women and a few men aged 18 to 49. Regarding the study as a whole: The study found roughly 5.3% of naive CD4 clonotypes shared across a handful of donors. Only blood was sampled, and tissue TCR repertoires likely differ from blood ones.

In germline, CDR1 is SGDLS, CDR2 YYNGEE. Trimming removed 0 bases at V and 3 bases at J, with 13 bases between. This CDR3 is 15 amino acids long. Terminally differentiated effector memory CD45RA+ cells were left out of the naive CD8 fraction, which was CD45RO-negative and positively selected for CCR7. Original analysis: Junction-only sequences without quality scores were provided by ImmunoSEQ, so filtering was different. Assay used: immunoSEQ multiplex PCR; TCRdb lists only in-frame clones, some missing. The DNA was the basis for D and trimming; V, J and clone size are from that table. The table lists roughly 2,000,000 clones, just over 90% of them singletons.

Sequences were obtained from naive CD8+ T cells from PBMCs. This chain links TRBV9 with TRBJ2-7; D may be TRBD2 (6 bases). This sequence was found in a man aged 18 to 35 in good health. Some clones in this sample may be carry-over from other donors' samples. CDR3 in DNA: TGTGCCAGCAGCGTAGCGGGAGAATCACTCTACGAGCAGTACTTC. Its translation is CASSVAGESLYEQYF.